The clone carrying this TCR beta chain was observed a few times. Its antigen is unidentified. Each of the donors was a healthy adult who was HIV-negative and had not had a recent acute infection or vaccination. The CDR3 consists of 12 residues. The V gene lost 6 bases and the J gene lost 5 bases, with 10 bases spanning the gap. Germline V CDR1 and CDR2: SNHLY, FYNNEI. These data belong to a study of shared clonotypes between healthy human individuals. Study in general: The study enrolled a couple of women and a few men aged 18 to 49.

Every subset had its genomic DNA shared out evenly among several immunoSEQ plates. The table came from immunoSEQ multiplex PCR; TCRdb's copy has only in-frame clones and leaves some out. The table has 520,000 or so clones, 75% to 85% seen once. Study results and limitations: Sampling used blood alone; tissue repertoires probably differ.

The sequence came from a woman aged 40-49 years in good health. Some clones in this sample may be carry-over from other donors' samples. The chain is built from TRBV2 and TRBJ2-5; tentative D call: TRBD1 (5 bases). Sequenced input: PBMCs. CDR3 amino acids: CASSRAYETQYF. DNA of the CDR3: TGTGCCAGCAGCAGGGCTTACGAGACCCAGTACTTC.